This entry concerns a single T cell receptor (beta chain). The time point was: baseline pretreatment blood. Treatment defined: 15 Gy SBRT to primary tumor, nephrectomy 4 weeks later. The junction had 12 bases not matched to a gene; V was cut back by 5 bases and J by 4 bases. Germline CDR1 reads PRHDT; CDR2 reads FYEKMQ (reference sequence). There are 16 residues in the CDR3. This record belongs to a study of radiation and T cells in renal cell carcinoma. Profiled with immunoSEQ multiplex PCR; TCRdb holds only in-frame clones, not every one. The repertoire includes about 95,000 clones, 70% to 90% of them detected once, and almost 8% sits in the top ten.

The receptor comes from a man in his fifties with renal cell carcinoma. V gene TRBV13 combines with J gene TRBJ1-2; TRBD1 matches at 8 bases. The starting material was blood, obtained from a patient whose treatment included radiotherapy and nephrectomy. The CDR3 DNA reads TGTGCCAGCAGCCCGGGGGCCCCCGGGACAGGCTATGGCTACACCTTC. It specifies CASSPGAPGTGYGYTF.